The source of this T cell receptor (beta chain) is a study of blood T cell repertoires in COVID-19. Original processing methods: Scientists estimated how many nucleated cells there were by amplifying reference gene primers. Clones were read by immunoSEQ multiplex PCR, and TCRdb kept only the in-frame ones, dropping some. That table furnishes V, J and clone size, whereas the DNA furnished D and trimming. The profile covers more than 25,000 clones, with over 75% appearing a single time and under 8% taken by the ten largest. Germline CDR1 MNHNY, CDR2 SVGAGI (reference sequence). Trimming removed 5 bases from V and 1 base from J; junction bases left unmatched: 3. This CDR3 contains 14 residues.

The chain joins TRBV6-6 to TRBJ1-1, with 8 bases fitting TRBD1. The TCR comes from a man in his sixties with active COVID-19. The source material was peripheral blood. The CDR3 is CASSRQGQNTEAFF. CDR3 bases: TGTGCCAGCAGTAGACAGGGGCAGAACACTGAAGCTTTCTTT.